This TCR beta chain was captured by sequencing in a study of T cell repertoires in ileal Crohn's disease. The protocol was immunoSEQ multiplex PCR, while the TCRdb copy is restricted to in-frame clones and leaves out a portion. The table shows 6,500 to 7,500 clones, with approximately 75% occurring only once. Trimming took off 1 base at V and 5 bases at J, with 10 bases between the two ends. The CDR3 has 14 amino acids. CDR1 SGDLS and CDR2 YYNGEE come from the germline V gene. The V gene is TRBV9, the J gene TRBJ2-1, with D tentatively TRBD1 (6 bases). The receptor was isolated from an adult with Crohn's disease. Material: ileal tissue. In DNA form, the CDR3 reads TGTGCCAGCAGCGTACAGGGGTCCAACAATGAGCAGTTCTTC. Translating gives CASSVQGSNNEQFF.